These 12 T cell receptor beta chains came from one sample sequenced in a study of CD4 T cells in relation to SARS-CoV-2 and coronaviruses (TCRdb year 2021). CD4+ T cells from unexposed donors were collected before the COVID-19 pandemic (2011-2018). After less than eleven days of culture, CD4+ T cells were isolated with the EasySep CD4+ T cell isolation kit. These TCRs' antigens remain unknown. Receptor libraries were prepared by the immunoSEQ multiplex PCR assay. Entries here come from immuneACCESS through TCRdb and include only in-frame sequences with V and J called. Some clones fail to appear in such tables; in the studies checked, an unresolved V gene covers under half of the shortfall, and the cause of the remainder is unknown. Present in this sample are some 30,000 clones, 76% of which were seen just once. The ten largest make up less than 20% of the sample. Sequencing was done on a sample of CD4+ T cells from PBMCs, cultured in vitro. These receptors were collected from a human donor in good health.

The rearrangement links TRBV6-1 to TRBJ2-1; D might be TRBD2 (5 bases). This CDR3 region has 18 residues. CDR1 is MNHNS and CDR2 is SASEGT in the germline V gene. The V gene lost 0 bases and the J gene lost 5 bases, with 20 bases spanning the gap. The CDR3 DNA follows: TGTGCCAGCAGTGAAGCGCTTGGCGGCCTAGCTTTCCACAATGAGCAGTTCTTC. It encodes CASSEALGGLAFHNEQFF.

This clone was picked up one time. V usage is TRBV2 and J usage is TRBJ2-3; D is ambiguous. Germline V gene data show CDR1 as SNHLY and CDR2 as FYNNEI. The CDR3 loop spans 13 amino acids. Trimming left V 5 bases short and J 6 bases short, with 12 bases between. DNA for the CDR3: TGTGCCAGCAGTACTGACTGGCTCGATACGCAGTATTTT. Encoded protein: CASSTDWLDTQYF.

This rearrangement joins TRBV19 to TRBJ2-7, with 11 nucleotides matching TRBD2. The V segment lost 3 bases and the J segment 4 bases; nucleotides outside the gene matches: 11. This CDR3 has 17 amino acids. Germline values: CDR1 LNHDA, CDR2 SQIVND (reference sequence). The CDR3 spells CASSMGFGTSGPYEQYF. DNA for the CDR3: TGTGCCAGTAGTATGGGGTTCGGGACTAGCGGCCCTTACGAGCAGTACTTC.

The chain is built from TRBV9 and TRBJ2-5; D possibly corresponds to TRBD2 (5 bases). The CDR3 covers 15 residues. V lost 0 bases and J lost 1, with 10 bases in between. Per germline, CDR1 SGDLS and CDR2 YYNGEE. CDR3 in DNA: TGTGCCAGCAGCGTAGCCGGGGAGAGCCAAGAGACCCAGTACTTC. As protein: CASSVAGESQETQYF.

The rearrangement uses TRBV7-8 and TRBJ2-5; unclear D gene. Trimming left V 2 bases short and J 2 bases short, with 0 bases between. The germline CDR1 and CDR2 sequences are SGHVS and FQNEAQ. The CDR3 is 11 amino acids. The CDR3 spells CASSLQETQYF. The DNA for the CDR3 is TGTGCCAGCAGCTTACAAGAGACCCAGTACTTC. Complete variable domain (other parts from reference TRBV7-8 and TRBJ2-5): GAGVSQSPRYKVAKRGQDVALRCDPISGHVSLFWYQQALGQGPEFLTYFQNEAQLDKSGLPSDRFFAERPEGSVSTLKIQRTQQEDSAVYLCASSLQETQYFGPGTRLLVL.

This clone was detected only once. This chain uses TRBV7-2 with TRBJ2-7, with 7 bases identical to TRBD1. Germline CDR1 SGHTA, CDR2 FQGNSA. J gave up 4 bases and V 7 bases, and 13 bases lay outside the gene matches. The CDR3 spans 15 residues. CDR3 region: CASTETGTVLYEQYF. CDR3 DNA: TGTGCCAGCACCGAGACGGGGACAGTCTTGTACGAGCAGTACTTC.

This chain uses TRBV30 with TRBJ1-1; 7 bases map to TRBD1. V shed 4 bases, J shed 5 bases, and the junction held 7 bases outside the gene matches. Germline values: CDR1 GTSNPN, CDR2 SVGIG (reference sequence). The CDR3 is 13 residues long. The CDR3 nucleotides read TGTGCCTGGACGGAGGGGGCGAGAACTGAAGCTTTCTTT. It is translated as CAWTEGARTEAFF.

In its sample, this clone was seen once. This chain joins TRBV12-3 or TRBV12-4 and TRBJ2-2; possible D gene TRBD1, 6 bases. The CDR3 runs 13 residues. The V and J ends lost 6 bases and 5 bases respectively, with 10 bases between them. The chain's CDR3 is CASRAGATGELFF. The CDR3 DNA is TGTGCCAGCAGGGCAGGGGCGACCGGGGAGCTGTTTTTT.

This clone was observed a few times. The chain carries TRBV7-2 and TRBJ1-6; D is unclear. V was cut by 5 bases and J by 4 bases, with 12 bases left in between. Germline CDR1 reads SGHTA; CDR2 reads FQGNSA. The CDR3 totals 15 residues. This chain's CDR3 is CASSLSTPYNSPLHF. CDR3 nucleotide sequence: TGTGCCAGCAGCCTTTCAACACCGTATAATTCACCCCTCCACTTT.

The chain employs TRBV9 and TRBJ1-1; maybe TRBD1 (5 bases). Germline values: CDR1 SGDLS, CDR2 YYNGEE. This CDR3 has 12 residues. V lost 2 bases and J 5 bases, leaving 7 bases between the germline ends. Written as DNA, the CDR3 is TGTGCCAGCAGCGTCGGGGGGACTGAAGCTTTCTTT. Its protein is CASSVGGTEAFF.

The CDR3 loop is CASSPGTGPHYEQYF. The CDR3 coding sequence is TGTGCCAGCAGCCCGGGTACCGGACCACACTACGAGCAGTACTTC. The chain has TRBV4-2 and TRBJ2-7, with D hard to call. The germline V gene has CDR1 LGHNA and CDR2 YNFKEQ. The V gene lost 4 bases and the J gene lost 3 bases, with 16 bases spanning the gap. This CDR3 contains 15 residues.

J is TRBJ1-3 and V is TRBV18; possibly TRBD1 for D (6 bases). Germline loops: CDR1 KGHSH, CDR2 LQKENI. The CDR3 has 14 amino acids. Trimming removed 3 bases from V and 0 bases from J, with 6 bases in between. The CDR3: CASSPDSSGNTIYF. The CDR3, as DNA: TGTGCCAGCTCACCGGACAGCTCTGGAAACACCATATATTTT.